Below, 9 T cell receptor beta chains from the same sample are listed, as sequenced in a study of T cell responses to AZD1222 COVID-19 vaccine. Using immunoSEQ multiplex PCR, the repertoire was profiled, and TCRdb retains in-frame clones only, with some absent. The sample contains 150,000 or so clones, 80% to 95% of which appear only once. The sequencing used peripheral blood, collected 28 days after the second AZD1222 dose. The receptors shown here come from an adult who received the AZD1222 COVID-19 vaccine.

The chain is built from TRBV27 and TRBJ2-7, with D unresolved. Trimming cost V 0 bases and J 3 bases, with 6 bases left between them. Germline V gives CDR1 MNHEY, CDR2 SMNVEV (reference sequence). This CDR3 comprises 13 residues. CDR3 DNA: TGTGCCAGCAGTTTATCGGGGTACTACGAGCAGTACTTC. Translating gives CASSLSGYYEQYF.

This sequence joins TRBV5-1 and TRBJ2-2; D unclear. CDR1 is SGHRS, CDR2 YFSETQ, per germline. V lost 2 bases to trimming and J lost 2 bases, with 7 bases between them. This CDR3 comprises 14 residues. The CDR3 protein is CASSLSINTGELFF. The CDR3 nucleotides are TGCGCCAGCAGCTTAAGTATTAACACCGGGGAGCTGTTTTTT. Using reference TRBV5-1 and TRBJ2-2 for the parts outside the CDR3, the full variable domain is KAGVTQTPRYLIKTRGQQVTLSCSPISGHRSVSWYQQTPGQGLQFLFEYFSETQRNKGNFPGRFSGRQFSNSRSEMNVSTLELGDSALYLCASSLSINTGELFFGEGSRLTVL.

The gene calls are TRBV2 and TRBJ2-1; 8 bases agree with TRBD2. Germline V gene lookup returns CDR1 SNHLY and CDR2 FYNNEI. The junction had 4 bases not matched to a gene; V was cut back by 3 bases and J by 15 bases. CDR3 size: 11 residues. For the CDR3, the DNA is TGTGCCAGCAGTGATATAGGACTAGCGTTCTTC. Translating gives CASSDIGLAFF. Using reference TRBV2 and TRBJ2-1 for the parts outside the CDR3, the full variable domain is EPEVTQTPSHQVTQMGQEVILRCVPISNHLYFYWYRQILGQKVEFLVSFYNNEISEKSEIFDDQFSVERPDGSNFTLKIRSTKLEDSAMYFCASSDIGLAFFGPGTRLTVL.

This clone came up once. This rearrangement joins TRBV7-9 to TRBJ1-5; 7 bases fit TRBD1. J was trimmed by 7 bases and V by 4 bases; bases with no gene match: 7. The CDR3 loop spans 14 amino acids. CDR1 and CDR2 (germline): SEHNR, FQNEAQ (reference sequence). The CDR3 sequence is CASSSDRVGQPQHF. As DNA, the CDR3 is TGTGCCAGCAGCTCAGACAGGGTTGGGCAGCCCCAGCATTTT.

The chain couples TRBV7-2 to TRBJ2-7; unclear D gene. There are 13 residues in the CDR3. V dropped 3 bases and J dropped 0 bases, with 6 bases sitting between them. Per germline, CDR1 SGHTA and CDR2 FQGNSA. CDR3 coding DNA: TGTGCCAGCAGCTTTCAGGTCTCCTACGAGCAGTACTTC. Amino acid sequence: CASSFQVSYEQYF.

The genes are TRBV4-3 and TRBJ1-2; 8 bases line up with TRBD1. The CDR3 runs to 14 residues. The ends lost 4 bases at V and 4 bases at J; junction bases unmatched: 5. Germline V gene lookup returns CDR1 LGHNA and CDR2 YSLEER. Here the CDR3 reads CASSRGQGGYGYTF. CDR3 nucleotides: TGCGCCAGCAGCCGCGGACAGGGAGGCTATGGCTACACCTTC.

The chain employs TRBV5-1 and TRBJ2-3; 7 bases map to TRBD2. The CDR3 sequence is 14 residues long. Germline V lookup: CDR1 SGHRS, CDR2 YFSETQ. Losses at the gene ends were 4 bases for V and 5 bases for J; bases not matched to a gene: 7. CDR3 in DNA: TGCGCCAGCAGCCCCGGGACTACTGTAGATACGCAGTATTTT. Translating gives CASSPGTTVDTQYF.

The rearrangement uses TRBV7-9 and TRBJ1-2, with no clear D. The CDR3 is made up of 12 amino acids. CDR1 and CDR2 (germline): SEHNR, FQNEAQ (reference sequence). Trimming pared 5 bases from V and 7 bases from J, leaving 11 bases between. CDR3: CASSVDRGGYTF. The CDR3 bases are TGTGCCAGCAGCGTGGACCGGGGTGGCTACACCTTC.

The chain employs TRBV5-4 and TRBJ1-3; D is uncertain. The CDR3 is made up of 14 amino acids. Trimming shortened V by 5 bases and J by 1 base, and 10 bases separated the two germline ends. The germline V gene encodes CDR1 SGHNT and CDR2 YYREEE (reference sequence). This CDR3 reads CASRSGNSGNTIYF. The CDR3, as DNA: TGTGCCAGCAGGTCAGGAAATTCTGGAAACACCATATATTTT.